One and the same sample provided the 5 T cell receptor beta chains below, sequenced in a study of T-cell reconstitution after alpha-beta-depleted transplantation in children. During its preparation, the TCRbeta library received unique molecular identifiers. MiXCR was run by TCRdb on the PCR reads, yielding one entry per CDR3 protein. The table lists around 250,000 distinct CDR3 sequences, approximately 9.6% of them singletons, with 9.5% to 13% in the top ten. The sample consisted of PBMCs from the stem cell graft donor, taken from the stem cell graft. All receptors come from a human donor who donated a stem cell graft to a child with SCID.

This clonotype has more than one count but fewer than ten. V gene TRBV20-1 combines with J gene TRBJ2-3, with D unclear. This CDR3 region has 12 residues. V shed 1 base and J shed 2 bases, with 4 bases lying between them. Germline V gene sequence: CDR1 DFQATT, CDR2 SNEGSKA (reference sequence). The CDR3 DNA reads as TGCAGTGCTAGAGTGGACACAGATACGCAGTATTTT. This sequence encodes CSARVDTDTQYF.

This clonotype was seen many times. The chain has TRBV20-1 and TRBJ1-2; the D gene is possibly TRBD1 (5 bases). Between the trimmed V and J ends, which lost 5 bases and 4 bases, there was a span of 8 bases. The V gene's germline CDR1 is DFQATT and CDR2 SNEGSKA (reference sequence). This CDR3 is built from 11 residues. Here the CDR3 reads CSARDGYGYTF. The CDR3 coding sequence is TGCAGTGCTCGGGACGGCTATGGCTACACCTTC.

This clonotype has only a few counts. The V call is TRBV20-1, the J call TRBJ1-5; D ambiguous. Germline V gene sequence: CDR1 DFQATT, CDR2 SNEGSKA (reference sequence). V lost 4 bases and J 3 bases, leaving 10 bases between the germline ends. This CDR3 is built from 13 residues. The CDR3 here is CSANLGSNQPQHF. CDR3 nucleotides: TGCAGTGCTAATTTAGGTTCCAATCAGCCCCAGCATTTT.

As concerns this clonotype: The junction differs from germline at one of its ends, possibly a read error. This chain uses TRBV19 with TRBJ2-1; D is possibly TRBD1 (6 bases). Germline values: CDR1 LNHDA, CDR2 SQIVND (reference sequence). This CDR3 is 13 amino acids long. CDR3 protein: CASSRAGTNEQLF. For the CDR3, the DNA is TGTGCCAGTAGTAGGGCAGGGACAAATGAGCAGTTATTC.

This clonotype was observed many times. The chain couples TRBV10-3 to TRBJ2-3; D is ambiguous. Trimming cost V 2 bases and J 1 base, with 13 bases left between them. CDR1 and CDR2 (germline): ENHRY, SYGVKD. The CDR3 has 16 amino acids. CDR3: CAISERNRKGTDTQYF. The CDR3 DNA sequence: TGTGCCATCAGTGAGAGGAATAGGAAGGGCACAGATACGCAGTATTTT.